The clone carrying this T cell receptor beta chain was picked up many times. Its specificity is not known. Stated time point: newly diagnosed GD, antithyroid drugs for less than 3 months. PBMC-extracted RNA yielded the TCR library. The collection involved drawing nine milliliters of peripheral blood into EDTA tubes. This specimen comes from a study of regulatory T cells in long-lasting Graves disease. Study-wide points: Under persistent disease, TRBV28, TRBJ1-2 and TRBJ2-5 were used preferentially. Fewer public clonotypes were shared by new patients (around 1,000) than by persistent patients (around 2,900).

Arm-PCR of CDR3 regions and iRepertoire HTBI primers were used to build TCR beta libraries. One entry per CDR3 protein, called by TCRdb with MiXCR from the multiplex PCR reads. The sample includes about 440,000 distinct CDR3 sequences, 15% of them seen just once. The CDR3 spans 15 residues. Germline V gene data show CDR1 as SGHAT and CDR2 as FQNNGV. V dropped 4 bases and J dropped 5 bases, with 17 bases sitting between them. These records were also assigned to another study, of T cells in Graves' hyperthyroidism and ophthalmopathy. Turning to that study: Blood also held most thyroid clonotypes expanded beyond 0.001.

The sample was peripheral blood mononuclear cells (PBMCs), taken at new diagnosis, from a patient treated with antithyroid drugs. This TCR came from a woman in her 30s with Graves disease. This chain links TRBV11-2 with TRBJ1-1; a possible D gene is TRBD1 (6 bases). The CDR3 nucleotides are TGTGCCAGCAGCTATGCCGCGGGAGGGGGGACTGAAGCTTTCTTT. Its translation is CASSYAAGGGTEAFF.